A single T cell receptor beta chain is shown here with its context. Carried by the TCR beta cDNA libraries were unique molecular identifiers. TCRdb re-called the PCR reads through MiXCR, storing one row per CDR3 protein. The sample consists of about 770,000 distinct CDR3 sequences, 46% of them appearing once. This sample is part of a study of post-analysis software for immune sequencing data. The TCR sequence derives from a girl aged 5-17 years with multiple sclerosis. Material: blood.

CDR3 protein: CSRTGQTNYGYTF. The CDR3 DNA reads TGCAGCCGGACGGGACAAACTAACTATGGCTACACCTTC. This chain links TRBV29-1 with TRBJ1-2, with D perhaps matching TRBD1 (6 bases). Per the germline V gene, CDR1 is SQVTM and CDR2 is ANQGSEA. V lost 8 bases, J lost 0 bases, and 13 bases lay in between. The CDR3 loop spans 13 amino acids.